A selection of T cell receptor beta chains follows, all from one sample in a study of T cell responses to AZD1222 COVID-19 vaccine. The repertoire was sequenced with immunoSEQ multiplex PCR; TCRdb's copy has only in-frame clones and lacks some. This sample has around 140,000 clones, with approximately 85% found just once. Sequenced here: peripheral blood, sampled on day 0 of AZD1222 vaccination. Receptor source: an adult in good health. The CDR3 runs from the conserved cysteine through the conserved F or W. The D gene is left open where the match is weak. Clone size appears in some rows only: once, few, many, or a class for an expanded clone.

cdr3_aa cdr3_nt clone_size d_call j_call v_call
CASSWDIWGPYEQYF TGTGCCAGCAGCTGGGACATATGGGGGCCCTACGAGCAGTACTTC NA NA TRBJ2-7 TRBV7-2
CASSGGPYSNQPQHF TGTGCCAGTAGTGGGGGGCCCTATAGCAATCAGCCCCAGCATTTT NA NA TRBJ1-5 TRBV19
CASSEGGYSNQPQHF TGTGCCAGCAGTGAGGGGGGCTATAGCAATCAGCCCCAGCATTTT NA NA TRBJ1-5 TRBV27
CASSPVGGNEKLFF TGTGCCAGCAGCCCGGTCGGGGGTAATGAAAAACTGTTTTTT once NA TRBJ1-4 TRBV7-2
CASSPGQGFIGYTF TGCGCCAGCAGCCCGGGACAGGGATTCATTGGCTACACCTTC NA TRBD1 TRBJ1-2 TRBV10-2
CASTLGLTHQETQYF TGTGCCAGCACCTTGGGCTTGACACACCAAGAGACCCAGTACTTC NA NA TRBJ2-5 TRBV11-2
CASSYLGGLETEAFF TGTGCCAGCAGTTACTTAGGGGGGTTGGAGACTGAAGCTTTCTTT NA NA TRBJ1-1 TRBV6-5
CASSPFSGDADTQYF TGTGCCAGCTCACCATTCTCGGGGGACGCAGATACGCAGTATTTT NA NA TRBJ2-3 TRBV18
CASSPPRTDGLEETQYF TGTGCCAGTAGCCCACCTCGGACTGACGGCCTCGAAGAGACCCAGTACTTC NA NA TRBJ2-5 TRBV19
CASSSGTFNEQFF TGTGCCAGCAGCAGCGGGACTTTCAATGAGCAGTTCTTC NA TRBD2 TRBJ2-1 TRBV5-8
CATSIKRELAGGRYTGELFF TGTGCCACCAGCATTAAGAGAGAATTAGCGGGAGGGCGGTACACCGGGGAGCTGTTTTTT NA TRBD2 TRBJ2-2 TRBV15
CASSLGGGYGYTF TGTGCCAGCAGTTTAGGGGGCGGCTATGGCTACACCTTC NA NA TRBJ1-2 TRBV12-3/TRBV12-4
CASSNGQGFMGELFF TGTGCCAGCAGTAACGGACAGGGTTTCATGGGGGAGCTGTTTTTT NA TRBD1 TRBJ2-2 TRBV6-5